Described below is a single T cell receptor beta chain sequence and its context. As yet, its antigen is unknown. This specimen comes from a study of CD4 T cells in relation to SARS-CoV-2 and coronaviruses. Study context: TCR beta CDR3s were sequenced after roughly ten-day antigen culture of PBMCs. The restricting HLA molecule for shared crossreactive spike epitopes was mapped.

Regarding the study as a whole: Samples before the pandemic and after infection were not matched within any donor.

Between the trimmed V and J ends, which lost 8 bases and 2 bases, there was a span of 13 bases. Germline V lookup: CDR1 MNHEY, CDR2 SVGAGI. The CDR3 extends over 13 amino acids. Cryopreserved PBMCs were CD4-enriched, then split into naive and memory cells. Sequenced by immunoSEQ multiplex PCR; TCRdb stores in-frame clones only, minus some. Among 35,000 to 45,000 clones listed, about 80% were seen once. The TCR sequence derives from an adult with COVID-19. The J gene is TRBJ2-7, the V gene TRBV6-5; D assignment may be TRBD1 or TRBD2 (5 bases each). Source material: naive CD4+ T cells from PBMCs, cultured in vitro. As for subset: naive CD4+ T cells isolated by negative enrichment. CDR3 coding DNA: TGTGCCAGCGTCGGGACGGAGACCTACGAGCAGTACTTC. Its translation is CASVGTETYEQYF.